The 27 T cell receptor beta chains below all came from one sample that was sequenced in a study of sequential checkpoint blockade in melanoma. Generated by immunoSEQ multiplex PCR, the TCRdb table keeps only in-frame clones and is missing some. Here the sample spans about 26,000 clones, 60% to 80% being singletons. The treatment was: randomized to nivolumab then ipilimumab (arm A) or the reverse (arm B). The sequencing here drew on CD8+ T cells sorted from blood (inferred from file names), taken from a patient given nivolumab and ipilimumab in sequence. The receptor set was obtained from a human donor with melanoma.

In nucleotides, the CDR3 is TGTGCCAGCAGCCCTAGCGGGGCGTACAATGAGCAGTTCTTC. Translation gives CASSPSGAYNEQFF. This chain links TRBV9 with TRBJ2-1; 9 bases map to TRBD2. CDR1 and CDR2 (germline): SGDLS, YYNGEE. V lost 4 bases, J lost 4 bases, and 3 bases stayed unmatched. The CDR3 contains 14 residues.

The V call is TRBV18, the J call TRBJ2-5, with D unclear. Per the germline V gene, CDR1 is KGHSH and CDR2 is LQKENI. The length of the CDR3 is 14 residues. Trimming took off 3 bases at V and 1 base at J, with 9 bases between the two ends. The CDR3 nucleotides read TGTGCCAGCTCACCCACTACGTTCCAAGAGACCCAGTACTTC. The encoded protein is CASSPTTFQETQYF.

The chain employs TRBV29-1 and TRBJ2-5, with 7 positions matching TRBD1. Germline V CDR1 and CDR2: SQVTM, ANQGSEA. The junction had 9 bases not matched to a gene; V was cut back by 6 bases and J by 2 bases. There are 14 residues in the CDR3. The CDR3 protein is CSVPLGTAQETQYF. The CDR3 coding sequence is TGCAGCGTCCCCCTCGGGACAGCGCAAGAGACCCAGTACTTC.

The CDR3 here is CASRPSGRAYEQYF. As DNA, the CDR3 is TGTGCCAGCAGACCTAGCGGGCGCGCCTACGAGCAGTACTTC. The rearrangement joins TRBV27 to TRBJ2-7; 8 positions match TRBD2. The CDR3 totals 14 residues. Trimming at V came to 6 bases and at J to 2 bases, leaving 6 bases not matched to a gene. The germline gives CDR1 MNHEY, CDR2 SMNVEV (reference sequence).

The chain recombines TRBV5-6 with TRBJ1-4; 9 bases agree with TRBD1. Germline loops: CDR1 SGHDT, CDR2 YYEEEE. With 1 base clipped from V and 8 bases from J, the junction kept 9 bases outside the gene matches. The CDR3 sequence is 16 residues long. CDR3 sequence reads: CASSLRTGVTREKLFF. CDR3 bases: TGTGCCAGCAGCTTGCGGACAGGGGTCACACGCGAAAAACTGTTTTTT.

The rearrangement joins TRBV6-5 to TRBJ1-1; 10 bases map to TRBD1. The germline V gene encodes CDR1 MNHEY and CDR2 SVGAGI. J gave up 9 bases and V 6 bases, and 4 bases lay outside the gene matches. This CDR3 has 12 amino acids. Here the CDR3 DNA reads TGTGCCAGCAGGGACAGGGGGTTGCAAGCTTTCTTT. It translates to CASRDRGLQAFF.

In its sample, this clone was seen a few times. The same CDR3 can be traced to other DNA sequences in this sample. The chain carries TRBV7-9 and TRBJ1-1; the D is unclear. The length of the CDR3 is 11 residues. The V gene's germline CDR1 is SEHNR and CDR2 FQNEAQ (reference sequence). V dropped 4 bases and J dropped 3 bases, with 3 bases sitting between them. This CDR3 is CASSSDTEAFF. The CDR3 DNA sequence: TGTGCCAGCAGCTCAGACACTGAAGCTTTCTTT.

This chain connects TRBV19 to TRBJ2-7, with 8 bases aligning to TRBD1. CDR1 and CDR2 from the germline V gene are LNHDA and SQIVND (reference sequence). J was trimmed by 3 bases and V by 6 bases; bases with no gene match: 10. This CDR3 has 15 residues. The CDR3 sequence is CASSGTGWDIYEQYF. The CDR3 DNA reads TGTGCCAGTAGCGGGACAGGATGGGATATCTACGAGCAGTACTTC.

This clone was detected a few times. V and J are TRBV27 and TRBJ2-7; 10 bases match TRBD2. V shed 4 bases and J 7 bases; nucleotides not matched to a gene: 4. The CDR3 totals 13 residues. Looked up from germline, CDR1 is MNHEY and CDR2 is SMNVEV (reference sequence). CDR3 nucleotides: TGTGCCAGCAGTTCCAGCGGGAGGGGGGAGCAGTACTTC. Encoded protein: CASSSSGRGEQYF.

This chain uses TRBV7-9 with TRBJ2-3; 8 bases agree with TRBD1. The CDR3 consists of 16 residues. The junction had 6 bases not matched to a gene; V was cut back by 4 bases and J by 0 bases. In germline, CDR1 is SEHNR, CDR2 FQNEAQ (reference sequence). CDR3 sequence (DNA): TGTGCCAGCAGCTCCAGGACAGGGAGGAGCACAGATACGCAGTATTTT. This gives the protein CASSSRTGRSTDTQYF.

The CDR3 is CASSLGRPGRGGGTGELFF. In nucleotides, the CDR3 is TGTGCCAGCAGCTTAGGCCGCCCCGGCAGGGGTGGGGGAACCGGGGAGCTGTTTTTT. The rearrangement joins TRBV13 to TRBJ2-2; TRBD1 might be the D (6 bases). The CDR3 loop spans 19 amino acids. Germline V gene sequence: CDR1 PRHDT, CDR2 FYEKMQ (reference sequence). V was pared by 0 bases and J by 5 bases, with 22 bases between.

This clone is deemed medium-sized. The rearrangement uses TRBV7-9 and TRBJ1-5, with D unclear. The CDR3 has 13 amino acids. Germline lookup yields CDR1 SEHNR and CDR2 FQNEAQ (reference sequence). V was pared by 5 bases and J by 3 bases, with 8 bases between. The CDR3 sequence: CASSPSLNQPQHF. CDR3 nucleotides: TGTGCCAGCAGCCCCTCTCTCAATCAGCCCCAGCATTTT.

The chain carries TRBV7-9 and TRBJ1-2; tentative D call: TRBD1 (5 bases). V lost 6 bases and J 12 bases, leaving 17 bases between the germline ends. The CDR3 loop spans 12 amino acids. In germline, CDR1 is SEHNR, CDR2 FQNEAQ (reference sequence). The CDR3: CASRDWDSTNTF. CDR3 nucleotide sequence: TGTGCCAGCAGGGACTGGGACTCCACAAACACCTTC. Together with reference TRBV7-9 and TRBJ1-2, the CDR3 gives the full variable domain: DTGVSQNPRHKITKRGQNVTFRCDPISEHNRLYWYRQTLGQGPEFLTYFQNEAQLEKSRLLSDRFSAERPKGSFSTLEIQRTEQGDSAMYLCASRDWDSTNTFGSGTRLTVV.

V is TRBV13 and J is TRBJ2-7; 8 positions agree with TRBD1. CDR1 is PRHDT and CDR2 is FYEKMQ in the germline V gene (reference sequence). J gave up 5 bases and V 5 bases, and 5 bases lay outside the gene matches. This CDR3 has 13 amino acids. DNA for the CDR3: TGTGCCAGCAGCAGGACAGGGAGGAACGAGCAGTACTTC. It codes for CASSRTGRNEQYF. The entire variable domain, with the rest obtained from reference TRBV13 and TRBJ2-7, is as follows: AAGVIQSPRHLIKEKRETATLKCYPIPRHDTVYWYQQGPGQDPQFLISFYEKMQSDKGSIPDRFSAQQFSDYHSELNMSSLELGDSALYFCASSRTGRNEQYFGPGTRLTVT.

J is TRBJ2-1 and V is TRBV7-2, with D perhaps matching TRBD2 (6 bases). CDR1 is SGHTA and CDR2 is FQGNSA in the germline V gene. The CDR3 has 15 residues. V was pared by 1 base and J by 5 bases, with 12 bases between. The CDR3 region is CASSLGSGGDNEQFF. In DNA form, the CDR3 reads TGTGCCAGCAGCTTAGGATCCGGCGGGGACAATGAGCAGTTCTTC.

The J gene is TRBJ2-2, the V gene TRBV5-4, with D possibly TRBD2 on 5 matching bases. CDR1 SGHNT and CDR2 YYREEE come from the germline V gene (reference sequence). CDR3 length equals 16 residues. V lost 3 bases and J lost 6, with 18 bases in between. Written as DNA, the CDR3 is TGTGCCAGCAGCTCCTTAGCGAACCACTTTTCCGGGGAGCTGTTTTTT. Protein: CASSSLANHFSGELFF.

This chain uses TRBV28 with TRBJ2-7; 11 bases are a match to TRBD1. The CDR3 is made up of 14 amino acids. Germline CDR1 reads MDHEN; CDR2 reads SYDVKM. Germline trimming cut 6 bases from V and 3 bases from J; bases unmatched to any gene: 4. This CDR3 is CASRTGQGGYEQYF. The DNA of the CDR3 is TGTGCCAGCAGGACGGGACAGGGGGGCTACGAGCAGTACTTC. The entire variable domain, with the rest obtained from reference TRBV28 and TRBJ2-7, is as follows: DVKVTQSSRYLVKRTGEKVFLECVQDMDHENMFWYRQDPGLGLRLIYFSYDVKMKEKGDIPEGYSVSREKKERFSLILESASTNQTSMYLCASRTGQGGYEQYFGPGTRLTVT.

On this clone itself: Within the sample, other DNA sequences also encode this same CDR3. The chain employs TRBV27 and TRBJ2-1; D ambiguous. There are 13 residues in the CDR3. Per germline, CDR1 MNHEY and CDR2 SMNVEV (reference sequence). The V end lost 0 bases, the J end lost 6 bases, and 6 bases lay between the germline ends. For the CDR3, the DNA is TGTGCCAGCAGTTTATCTAGCAGCAATGAGCAGTTCTTC. The encoded protein is CASSLSSSNEQFF.

This clone was detected a few times. This chain links TRBV15 with TRBJ1-1; 7 bases are a match to TRBD1. Germline V lookup: CDR1 LNHNV, CDR2 YYDKDF (reference sequence). The length of the CDR3 is 13 residues. J lost 4 bases, V lost 9 bases, and 8 bases had no gene match. The CDR3, as DNA: TGTGCCACTCTTGGGACAGAAGGCACTGAAGCTTTCTTT. Its protein is CATLGTEGTEAFF.

The chain has TRBV6-5 and TRBJ2-7; 12 bases line up with TRBD2. This CDR3 region has 15 residues. V gave up 3 bases and J gave up 2 bases; unmatched junction bases: 2. The germline gives CDR1 MNHEY, CDR2 SVGAGI. DNA for the CDR3: TGTGCCAGCAGTTATCGACTAGCGGGAGCCTACGAGCAGTACTTC. Its protein product is CASSYRLAGAYEQYF.

The chain recombines TRBV27 with TRBJ2-1; 15 bases map to TRBD2. J was trimmed by 8 bases and V by 3 bases; bases with no gene match: 5. Per the germline V gene, CDR1 is MNHEY and CDR2 is SMNVEV (reference sequence). This CDR3 region has 16 residues. The CDR3 loop reads CASSFRTSGGVDEQFF. CDR3 DNA sequence: TGTGCCAGCAGTTTCCGGACTAGCGGGGGGGTTGATGAGCAGTTCTTC.

The rearrangement joins TRBV11-2 to TRBJ1-2; the match to TRBD1 covers 9 bases. Germline V gene sequence: CDR1 SGHAT, CDR2 FQNNGV. V trimming: 5 bases; J trimming: 8 bases; junction bases outside the gene matches: 12. The CDR3 is made up of 15 amino acids. The CDR3 nucleotides read TGTGCCAGCAGCGGCAGGGACAGGGATTCCTTAGGCTACACCTTC. Translation gives CASSGRDRDSLGYTF.

The chain uses TRBV10-1 and TRBJ1-2, with D tentatively TRBD1 (5 bases). There are 13 residues in the CDR3. The germline V gene encodes CDR1 WNHNN and CDR2 SYGVQD (reference sequence). V was shortened by 9 bases and J by 7 bases, with 18 bases between the two germline ends. CDR3 residues: CARWGEVLGGYTF. CDR3 bases: TGCGCCAGATGGGGGGAGGTATTGGGTGGCTACACCTTC.

V and J are TRBV2 and TRBJ2-1; 9 nucleotides line up with TRBD2. The CDR3 extends over 15 amino acids. Germline trimming cut 6 bases from V and 4 bases from J; bases unmatched to any gene: 7. Looked up from germline, CDR1 is SNHLY and CDR2 is FYNNEI. The DNA of the CDR3 is TGTGCCAGCAGGATCTGGACTAGCGAGTACAATGAGCAGTTCTTC. It yields the protein CASRIWTSEYNEQFF. Looking up the rest from reference TRBV2 and TRBJ2-1 gives the full variable domain: EPEVTQTPSHQVTQMGQEVILRCVPISNHLYFYWYRQILGQKVEFLVSFYNNEISEKSEIFDDQFSVERPDGSNFTLKIRSTKLEDSAMYFCASRIWTSEYNEQFFGPGTRLTVL.

The chain carries TRBV15 and TRBJ2-7; 9 positions agree with TRBD2. The V gene end was trimmed by 11 bases and the J gene end by 7 bases; junction bases not matched to a gene: 12. Per the germline V gene, CDR1 is LNHNV and CDR2 is YYDKDF (reference sequence). The CDR3 runs to 13 residues. CDR3 coding DNA: TGTGCCTCGTCAACCGGGCTAGCGGGGGAGCAGTACTTC. As protein: CASSTGLAGEQYF.

By frequency in the sample, this clone is medium-sized. The V call is TRBV27, the J call TRBJ2-7; D is perhaps TRBD2 (6 bases). The CDR3 contains 15 residues. CDR1 MNHEY and CDR2 SMNVEV come from the germline V gene (reference sequence). Deletions cut 0 bases from V and 5 bases from J, with 14 bases between. CDR3 DNA sequence: TGTGCCAGCAGTTTATCGGGGGGAAGTTACGACGAGCAGTACTTC. Its protein product is CASSLSGGSYDEQYF.

In its sample, this clone was seen a few times. The CDR3 DNA is TGTGCCAGTAGTACTCAGGTGGATGGCTACACCTTC. It translates to CASSTQVDGYTF. The gene calls are TRBV19 and TRBJ1-2; the D is unclear. The V gene lost 4 bases and the J gene lost 6 bases, with 9 bases spanning the gap. There are 12 residues in the CDR3. Germline CDR1 LNHDA, CDR2 SQIVND (reference sequence).